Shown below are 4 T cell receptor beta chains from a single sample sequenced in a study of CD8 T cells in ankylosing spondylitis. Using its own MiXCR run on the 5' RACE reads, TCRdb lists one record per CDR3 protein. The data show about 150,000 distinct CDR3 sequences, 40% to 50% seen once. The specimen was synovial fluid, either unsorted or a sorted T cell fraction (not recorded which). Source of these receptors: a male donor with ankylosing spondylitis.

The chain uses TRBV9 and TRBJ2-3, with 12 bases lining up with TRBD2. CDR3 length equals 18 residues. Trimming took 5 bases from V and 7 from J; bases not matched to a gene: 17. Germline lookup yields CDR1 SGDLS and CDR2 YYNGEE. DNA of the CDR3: TGTGCCAGCAGTGACCGACTAGCGGGAGATTTGCCGATCCATACGCAGTATTTT. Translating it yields CASSDRLAGDLPIHTQYF.

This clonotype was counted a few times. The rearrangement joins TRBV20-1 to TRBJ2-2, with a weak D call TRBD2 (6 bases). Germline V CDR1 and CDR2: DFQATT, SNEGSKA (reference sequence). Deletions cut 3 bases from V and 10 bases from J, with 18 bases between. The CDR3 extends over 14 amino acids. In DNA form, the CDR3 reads TGCAGTGCTAGCCGGGACTTCGGGACGTCGGAGCTGTTTTTT. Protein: CSASRDFGTSELFF.

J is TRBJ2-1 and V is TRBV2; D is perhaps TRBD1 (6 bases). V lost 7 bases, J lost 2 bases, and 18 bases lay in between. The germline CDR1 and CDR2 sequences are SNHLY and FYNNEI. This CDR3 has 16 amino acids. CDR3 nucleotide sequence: TGTGCCAGCATGGGGGCAGAGCAATTTCCCTACAATGAGCAGTTCTTC. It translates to CASMGAEQFPYNEQFF.

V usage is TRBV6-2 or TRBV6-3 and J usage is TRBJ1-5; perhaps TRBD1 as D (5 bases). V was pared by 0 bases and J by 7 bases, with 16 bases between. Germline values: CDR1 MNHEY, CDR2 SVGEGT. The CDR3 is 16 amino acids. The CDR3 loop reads CASSYSRQTAMQPQHF. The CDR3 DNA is TGTGCCAGCAGTTACTCGCGGCAGACAGCGATGCAGCCCCAGCATTTT.